These 29 T cell receptor beta chains came from one sample sequenced in a study of CD8 T cells in Susac syndrome. The RNA, roughly 0.45 to 1 ug, was put through reverse transcription using random hexamers. TCRdb reanalysed the immunoSEQ multiplex PCR reads using MiXCR and keeps one entry per CDR3 protein. The sample lists around 190,000 distinct CDR3 sequences, around 95% occurring once. Sequencing was performed on CD4+ T cells from PBMCs. The receptors shown here come from a human donor in good health.

The V gene is TRBV7-9, the J gene TRBJ2-7; unclear D gene. The CDR3 is made up of 14 amino acids. The germline CDR1 and CDR2 sequences are SEHNR and FQNEAQ (reference sequence). CDR3 sequence: CASSIAGGSYEQYV. The CDR3 DNA sequence: TGTGCCAGCAGCATAGCTGGCGGATCCTACGAGCAGTACGTC.

This rearrangement joins TRBV29-1 to TRBJ2-1; 10 nucleotides match TRBD1. Unmatched junction bases numbered 5, after V lost 6 bases and J lost 6 bases. CDR3 size: 13 residues. In germline, CDR1 is SQVTM, CDR2 ANQGSEA. CDR3 in DNA: TGCAGCGTCCGGGACAGGGGATTCAATGAGCAGTTCTTC. Its protein product is CSVRDRGFNEQFF.

The rearrangement links TRBV5-6 to TRBJ2-3, with D maybe TRBD1 (6 bases). Trimming took 3 bases from V and 5 from J, leaving 7 bases between them. This CDR3 has 12 amino acids. Germline V gene data show CDR1 as SGHDT and CDR2 as YYEEEE. CDR3 sequence: CASSWDKDTQYF. The CDR3 nucleotides are TGTGCCAGCAGCTGGGACAAAGATACGCAGTATTTT.

This chain uses TRBV30 with TRBJ1-2; D is undetermined. CDR1 GTSNPN and CDR2 SVGIG come from the germline V gene (reference sequence). CDR3 size: 12 residues. Trimming pared 1 base from V and 3 bases from J, leaving 6 bases between. CDR3 DNA: TGTGCCTGGAGTGGTTCCCACTATGGCTACACCTTC. This gives the protein CAWSGSHYGYTF.

This chain joins TRBV30 and TRBJ2-6; D gene unclear. The germline gives CDR1 GTSNPN, CDR2 SVGIG (reference sequence). V was trimmed by 0 bases and J by 0 bases, leaving 9 bases between them. The length of the CDR3 is 16 residues. As DNA, the CDR3 is TGTGCCTGGAGTGTAGAACGGATCTCTGGGGCCAACGTCCTGACTTTC. Protein product: CAWSVERISGANVLTF.

The chain carries TRBV20-1 and TRBJ1-2; weak D call: TRBD1 (5 bases). Germline V gene sequence: CDR1 DFQATT, CDR2 SNEGSKA (reference sequence). Trimming removed 3 bases at V and 8 bases at J, with 10 bases between. The CDR3 consists of 11 residues. The CDR3 spells CSASSGAGYTF. The CDR3 bases are TGCAGTGCTAGTTCTGGGGCAGGCTACACCTTC.

This chain joins TRBV7-9 and TRBJ2-7; TRBD1 might be the D (6 bases). Between the trimmed V and J ends, which lost 5 bases and 0 bases, there was a span of 14 bases. In germline, CDR1 is SEHNR, CDR2 FQNEAQ (reference sequence). The CDR3 consists of 15 residues. CDR3 protein: CASSTGQLSSYEQYF. Written as DNA, the CDR3 is TGTGCCAGCAGCACAGGACAGCTGAGCTCCTACGAGCAGTACTTC.

CDR3 residues: CSVGATKDTQYF. DNA for the CDR3: TGCAGCGTTGGTGCCACGAAAGATACGCAGTATTTT. The chain links TRBV29-1 to TRBJ2-3; D remains unclear. CDR1 and CDR2 (germline): SQVTM, ANQGSEA. This CDR3 region has 12 residues. V was cut by 4 bases and J by 5 bases, with 10 bases left in between.

The V and J genes are TRBV3-1 and TRBJ2-5; 7 positions match TRBD1. The CDR3 spans 15 residues. Looked up from germline, CDR1 is LGHDT and CDR2 is YNNKEL (reference sequence). The V gene end was trimmed by 0 bases and the J gene end by 2 bases; junction bases not matched to a gene: 3. The CDR3 nucleotides read TGTGCCAGCAGCCAAGACACAGGGGATCAAGAGACCCAGTACTTC. Residues: CASSQDTGDQETQYF.

The V and J genes are TRBV28 and TRBJ2-7; 7 nucleotides line up with TRBD1. CDR3 length equals 12 residues. Germline-derived CDR1 and CDR2 are MDHEN and SYDVKM. The CDR3 protein is CASSLTQGPLDV. DNA for the CDR3: TGTGCCAGCAGTCTCACACAGGGGCCGTTGGACGTC.

The J gene is TRBJ2-3, the V gene TRBV7-2, with D tentatively TRBD2 (5 bases). The CDR3 has 13 amino acids. Trimming took off 5 bases at V and 2 bases at J, with 8 bases between the two ends. The V gene's germline CDR1 is SGHTA and CDR2 FQGNSA. The CDR3 DNA reads as TGTGCCAGCAGCCCCGACTACACAGATACGCAGTATTTT. It encodes CASSPDYTDTQYF.

The V call is TRBV6-6, the J call TRBJ2-3; D is possibly TRBD2 (5 bases). V was pared by 0 bases and J by 0 bases, with 10 bases between. Germline lookup yields CDR1 MNHNY and CDR2 SVGAGI (reference sequence). This CDR3 is built from 16 residues. The CDR3 region has the DNA TGTGCCAGCAGTTACTCTCCGGGAACTAGCACAGATACGCAGTATTTT. Protein: CASSYSPGTSTDTQYF.

This rearrangement joins TRBV27 to TRBJ1-2, with 12 bases lining up with TRBD1. J gave up 3 bases and V 1 base, and 3 bases lay outside the gene matches. The CDR3 is 16 amino acids. Germline loops: CDR1 MNHEY, CDR2 SMNVEV (reference sequence). The CDR3 is CASSLLGQGAYYGYTF. CDR3 bases: TGTGCCAGCAGTTTATTGGGACAGGGGGCCTACTATGGCTACACCTTC.

The genes are TRBV25-1 and TRBJ2-1; D is unresolved. The CDR3 is made up of 13 amino acids. The germline V gene encodes CDR1 MGHDK and CDR2 SYGVNS. Trimming took off 4 bases at V and 10 bases at J, with 14 bases between the two ends. This CDR3 is CASSGLSMDEQFF. In DNA, the CDR3 is TGTGCCAGCAGTGGCCTATCCATGGACGAGCAGTTCTTC.

This chain connects TRBV9 to TRBJ2-5; no firm D call. Germline loops: CDR1 SGDLS, CDR2 YYNGEE. Trimming stripped 4 bases from V and 3 bases from J, with 10 bases between. The CDR3 is made up of 13 amino acids. The CDR3 nucleotides read TGTGCCAGCAGCTGGGCGAGCGAAGAGACCCAGTACTTC. Amino acid sequence: CASSWASEETQYF. The complete variable domain, with remaining parts taken from reference TRBV9 and TRBJ2-5, reads DSGVTQTPKHLITATGQRVTLRCSPRSGDLSVYWYQQSLDQGLQFLIQYYNGEERAKGNILERFSAQQFPDLHSELNLSSLELGDSALYFCASSWASEETQYFGPGTRLLVL.

V gene TRBV2 combines with J gene TRBJ2-7; D is unclear. The CDR3 totals 11 residues. With 7 bases removed from V and 7 bases from J, the gap between germline ends came to 11 bases. Looked up from germline, CDR1 is SNHLY and CDR2 is FYNNEI. This CDR3 is CASKGWGEQYV. The CDR3 coding sequence is TGTGCCAGCAAAGGGTGGGGTGAGCAGTACGTC.

This sequence joins TRBV9 and TRBJ1-5, with D unclear. From germline, CDR1 is SGDLS and CDR2 YYNGEE. V lost 3 bases and J 4 bases, leaving 14 bases between the germline ends. This CDR3 has 15 amino acids. DNA for the CDR3: TGTGCCAGCAGCGAGGGCAGCGTCCTTAATCAGCCCCAGCATTTT. Protein product: CASSEGSVLNQPQHF.

The chain is built from TRBV6-2 or TRBV6-3 and TRBJ1-4, with 7 bases lining up with TRBD1. Germline trimming cut 7 bases from V and 6 bases from J; bases unmatched to any gene: 8. The CDR3 is 14 amino acids. Germline V lookup: CDR1 MNHEY, CDR2 SVGEGT. CDR3 DNA: TGTGCCAGCAATGACCGTGGGACAGATGAAAAACTGTTTTTT. This codes for CASNDRGTDEKLFF.

The rearrangement uses TRBV9 and TRBJ2-7, with unresolved D. CDR1 SGDLS and CDR2 YYNGEE come from the germline V gene. The CDR3 has 14 residues. The V end lost 7 bases, the J end lost 0 bases, and 14 bases lay between the germline ends. The chain's CDR3 is CASGSGPYSYEQYF. For the CDR3, the DNA is TGTGCCAGCGGCTCGGGCCCCTACTCCTACGAGCAGTACTTC.

The V call is TRBV5-4, the J call TRBJ2-3; TRBD1 matches at 7 bases. From germline, CDR1 is SGHNT and CDR2 YYREEE (reference sequence). This CDR3 has 16 amino acids. Trimming removed 4 bases from V and 0 bases from J; junction bases left unmatched: 8. The CDR3 is CASSLGQTLSTDTQYF. The CDR3 region has the DNA TGTGCCAGCAGCCTGGGACAGACTCTTAGCACAGATACGCAGTATTTT.

The rearrangement links TRBV7-9 to TRBJ1-1; tentatively, D is TRBD1 (5 bases). The germline V and J ends were trimmed by 2 bases and 5 bases, with 15 bases remaining between them. This CDR3 contains 15 residues. Per the germline V gene, CDR1 is SEHNR and CDR2 is FQNEAQ (reference sequence). CDR3 protein: CASSLTGRRDTEAFF. The CDR3 DNA reads as TGTGCCAGCAGCTTAACGGGACGGAGGGATACTGAAGCTTTCTTT. The full variable domain, in which reference TRBV7-9 and TRBJ1-1 provide the parts outside the CDR3, is DTGVSQNPRHKITKRGQNVTFRCDPISEHNRLYWYRQTLGQGPEFLTYFQNEAQLEKSRLLSDRFSAERPKGSFSTLEIQRTEQGDSAMYLCASSLTGRRDTEAFFGQGTRLTVV.

This chain links TRBV5-4 with TRBJ2-7; 7 bases fit TRBD1. Germline lookup yields CDR1 SGHNT and CDR2 YYREEE (reference sequence). CDR3 size: 14 residues. V lost 0 bases, J lost 3 bases, and 3 bases stayed unmatched. CDR3 in amino acids: CASSLVGQDYEQYV. The CDR3 nucleotides are TGTGCCAGCAGCTTGGTTGGACAGGACTACGAGCAGTACGTC.

V and J are TRBV10-3 and TRBJ2-5; the D gene is possibly TRBD2 (5 bases). Germline-derived CDR1 and CDR2 are ENHRY and SYGVKD. This CDR3 region has 11 residues. Trimming shortened V by 10 bases and J by 3 bases, and 9 bases separated the two germline ends. Here the CDR3 reads CATRGEETQYF. In DNA form, the CDR3 reads TGTGCCACCCGGGGAGAAGAGACCCAGTACTTC.

The J gene is TRBJ2-1, the V gene TRBV6-2 or TRBV6-3; perhaps TRBD1 as D (5 bases). Germline assignment: CDR1 MNHEY and CDR2 SVGEGT. This CDR3 is 12 amino acids long. Trimming took off 5 bases at V and 4 bases at J, with 6 bases between the two ends. CDR3 sequence: CASSDRYNEQFF. CDR3 DNA: TGTGCCAGCAGTGACAGATACAATGAGCAGTTCTTC.

This clonotype has just one count. The chain uses TRBV12-3 or TRBV12-4 and TRBJ1-2; D possibly corresponds to TRBD1 (6 bases). This CDR3 region has 13 residues. Trimming removed 8 bases at V and 2 bases at J, with 12 bases between. For the CDR3, the DNA is TGTGCCAGCTGTCTGGACAGCAACTATGGCTACACCTTC. It translates to CASCLDSNYGYTF.

The table lists this clonotype with a count of one. The CDR3 region is CASGPDGTNIQYF. CDR3 nucleotide sequence: TGCGCCAGCGGACCGGACGGAACAAACATTCAGTACTTC. The rearrangement links TRBV5-1 to TRBJ2-4; D not certain. The CDR3 runs to 13 residues. The germline V gene encodes CDR1 SGHRS and CDR2 YFSETQ. V was clipped by 7 bases and J by 6 bases, with 14 bases between them.

The chain recombines TRBV27 with TRBJ2-6; 9 positions agree with TRBD1. Germline CDR1 and CDR2: MNHEY and SMNVEV (reference sequence). V shed 5 bases, J shed 4 bases, and the junction held 6 bases outside the gene matches. The CDR3 spans 16 residues. CDR3 coding DNA: TGTGCCAGCAGTCCCGGGACAGGGTACGGGGCCAACGTCCTGACTTTC. Amino acids: CASSPGTGYGANVLTF.

This chain links TRBV12-3 or TRBV12-4 with TRBJ1-2; D may be TRBD1 (6 bases). V was pared by 8 bases and J by 6 bases, with 19 bases between. The CDR3 has 14 amino acids. CDR3 DNA sequence: TGTGCCAGCCCCTGGGGGGCTTCAATCAATGGCTACACCTTC. As protein: CASPWGASINGYTF.

This chain joins TRBV20-1 and TRBJ1-1; 8 bases line up with TRBD1. The junction had 3 bases not matched to a gene; V was cut back by 5 bases and J by 4 bases. Germline-derived CDR1 and CDR2 are DFQATT and SNEGSKA (reference sequence). This CDR3 has 12 amino acids. In DNA, the CDR3 is TGCAGTGCTGACAGGGGTGCCACTGAAGCTTTCTTT. The encoded protein is CSADRGATEAFF.